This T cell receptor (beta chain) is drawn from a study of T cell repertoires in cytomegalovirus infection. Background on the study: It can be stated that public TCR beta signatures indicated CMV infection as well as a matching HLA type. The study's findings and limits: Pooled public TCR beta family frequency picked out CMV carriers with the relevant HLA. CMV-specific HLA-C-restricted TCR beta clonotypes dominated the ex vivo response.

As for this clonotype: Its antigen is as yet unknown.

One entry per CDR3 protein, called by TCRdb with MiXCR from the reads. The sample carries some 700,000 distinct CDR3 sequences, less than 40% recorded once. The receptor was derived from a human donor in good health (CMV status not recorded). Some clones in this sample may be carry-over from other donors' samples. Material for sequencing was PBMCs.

CDR3: CASSGGMYNQPQHF. CDR3 DNA: TGTGCCAGCAGCGGAGGGATGTACAATCAGCCCCAGCATTTT. The V and J genes are TRBV6-5 and TRBJ1-5, with D hard to call. Germline CDR1 MNHEY, CDR2 SVGAGI. CDR3 size: 14 residues. Trimming shortened V by 6 bases and J by 3 bases, and 12 bases separated the two germline ends.